Detailed here is one T cell receptor (beta chain). The missing CDR3 end, 3 residues past where the read stops, is filled in from the germline J gene. Each participant carried one incident cervical HPV16 infection only. This entry is derived from a study of T cells in women clearing cervical HPV infection. The V and J ends lost 2 bases and 5 bases respectively, with 9 bases between them. The germline CDR1 and CDR2 sequences are SEHNR and FQNEAQ (reference sequence). CDR3 length equals 13 residues. The assay was immunoSEQ multiplex PCR, and TCRdb's table has in-frame clones only and misses some. This sample's table reports some 39,000 clones.

The chain couples TRBV7-9 to TRBJ1-2; D not resolved. This sequence originates from a woman aged 18-70 years with a cervical HPV16 infection that either progressed to CIN3+ or cleared (not recorded which). Input material: blood buffy coat. CDR3 residues: CASSLTELYGYTF. CDR3 bases read: TGTGCCAGCAGCTTAACCGAACTGTATGGC.